This T cell receptor beta chain was identified during a study of early T cells in non-severe SARS-CoV-2 infection. On the study more broadly: Chains were not paired, and sequencing was done on bulk RNA from unsorted whole blood. Study-wide points: Private and CD4 specificities were missed by VDJdb matching, skewed to anti-spike CD8.

TCRdb re-derived calls from the 5' RACE reads in MiXCR, one entry per CDR3 protein. The data show about 22,000 distinct CDR3 sequences, around 4.6% seen once. By share, this clonotype ranks as medium-sized. Its antigen is not known. Looked up from germline, CDR1 is MRHNA and CDR2 is SNTAGT. This CDR3 is built from 15 residues. Trimming cost V 0 bases and J 5 bases, with 10 bases left between them. The V and J genes are TRBV6-4 and TRBJ2-2; D is ambiguous. The sequence came from an adult who was a healthcare worker with PCR-confirmed SARS-CoV-2 infection or an uninfected control (not recorded which). Source material: whole blood. In DNA, the CDR3 is TGTGCCAGCAGTGACTCAGGGTACTTGACCGGGGAGCTGTTTTTT. Amino acid sequence: CASSDSGYLTGELFF.